The source of this T cell receptor (beta chain) is a study of T cell changes during pregnancy in multiple sclerosis. The CDR3 has 16 amino acids. Per germline, CDR1 KGHSH and CDR2 LQKENI. V lost 0 bases and J lost 5, with 16 bases in between. The table came from immunoSEQ multiplex PCR; TCRdb's copy has only in-frame clones and leaves some out. The data show about 40,000 clones, roughly nine tenths seen once. The J gene is TRBJ2-5, the V gene TRBV18; perhaps TRBD2 as D (5 bases). The TCR sequence derives from a female donor with multiple sclerosis, enrolled in a pregnancy study. Here the sequenced sample was CD4+ T cells from peripheral blood mononuclear cells, taken in the first trimester of pregnancy. The CDR3 region is CASSPPPLGFAETQYF. CDR3 DNA: TGTGCCAGCTCACCACCCCCACTAGGGTTCGCTGAGACCCAGTACTTC.